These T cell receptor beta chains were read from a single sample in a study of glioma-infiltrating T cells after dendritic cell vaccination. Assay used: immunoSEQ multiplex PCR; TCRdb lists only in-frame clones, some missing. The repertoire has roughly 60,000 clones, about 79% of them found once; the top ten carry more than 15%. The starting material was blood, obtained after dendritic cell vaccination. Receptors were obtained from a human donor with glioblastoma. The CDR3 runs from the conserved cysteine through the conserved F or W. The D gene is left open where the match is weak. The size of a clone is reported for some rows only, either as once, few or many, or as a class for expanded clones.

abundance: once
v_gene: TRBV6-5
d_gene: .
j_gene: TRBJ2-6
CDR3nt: TGTGCCAGCAGTTACCTAAGACGGCGGTCGGCCAACGTCCTGACTTTC
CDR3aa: CASSYLRRRSANVLTF

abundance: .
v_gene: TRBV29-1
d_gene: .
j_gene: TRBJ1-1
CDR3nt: TGCAGCGTTGGTAGGGGGAAAGCTTTCTTT
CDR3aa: CSVGRGKAFF

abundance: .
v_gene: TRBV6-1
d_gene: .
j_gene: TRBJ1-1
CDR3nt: TGTGCCACCTTGCAAGACATGAACACTGAAGCTTTCTTT
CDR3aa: CATLQDMNTEAFF

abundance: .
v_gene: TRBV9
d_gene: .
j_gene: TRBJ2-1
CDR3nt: TGTGCCAGCAGCCCCTCGGAGACTCTGTGGGGCGATGAGCAGTTCTTC
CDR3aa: CASSPSETLWGDEQFF

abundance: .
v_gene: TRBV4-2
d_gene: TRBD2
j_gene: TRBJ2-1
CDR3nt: TGTGCCAGCAGCCCCAGGACTAGCGGGGGGGCCCCCAATGAGCAGTTCTTC
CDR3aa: CASSPRTSGGAPNEQFF

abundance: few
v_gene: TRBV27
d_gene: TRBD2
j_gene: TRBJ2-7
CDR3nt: TGTGCCAGCAGACGCCCGGGACTAGCGGGGGCCACTGGGTCCGTCGAGCAGTACTTC
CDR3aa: CASRRPGLAGATGSVEQYF

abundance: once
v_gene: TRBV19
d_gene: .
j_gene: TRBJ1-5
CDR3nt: TGTGCCAGTAGTTTAATCCAGGGGAGCAATCAGCCCCAGCATTTT
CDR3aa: CASSLIQGSNQPQHF

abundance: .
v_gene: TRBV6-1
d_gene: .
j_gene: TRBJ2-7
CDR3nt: TGTGCCAGCAGTGAAGGGGTCCCTTCCTCGGGCTACGAGCAGTACTTC
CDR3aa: CASSEGVPSSGYEQYF

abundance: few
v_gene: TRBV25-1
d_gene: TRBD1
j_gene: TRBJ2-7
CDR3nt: TGTGCCAGCAGTGATACCGGGACAGGGGCGTACGAGCGGTACTTC
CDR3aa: CASSDTGTGAYERYF

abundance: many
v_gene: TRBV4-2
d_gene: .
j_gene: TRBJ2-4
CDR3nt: TGTGCCAGCAGCTCTCAGGGTGGGGAAAACATTCAGTACTTC
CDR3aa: CASSSQGGENIQYF

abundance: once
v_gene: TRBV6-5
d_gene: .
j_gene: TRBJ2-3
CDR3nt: TGTGCCAGCAGGACTTACCTTACAGATACGCAGTATTTT
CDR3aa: CASRTYLTDTQYF

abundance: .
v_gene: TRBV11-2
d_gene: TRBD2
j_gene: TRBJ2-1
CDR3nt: TGTGCCAGCAGCTTAGTACTCGGGGGGGGTTACAATGAGCAGTTCTTC
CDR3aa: CASSLVLGGGYNEQFF

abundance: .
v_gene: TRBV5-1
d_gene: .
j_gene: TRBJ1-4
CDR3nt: TGCGCCAGCACCTTCGGAGGAAGTGGTGAAAAACTGTTTTTT
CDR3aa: CASTFGGSGEKLFF

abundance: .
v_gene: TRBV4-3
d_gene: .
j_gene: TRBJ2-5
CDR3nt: TGCGCCAGCAGCCAAGAAAGGTGGGGGGGCCGTGAGACCCAGTACTTC
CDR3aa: CASSQERWGGRETQYF

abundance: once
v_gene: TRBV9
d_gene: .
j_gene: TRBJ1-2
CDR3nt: TGTGCCAGCAGCGTAGACTCTAACTATGGCTACACCTTC
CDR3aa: CASSVDSNYGYTF

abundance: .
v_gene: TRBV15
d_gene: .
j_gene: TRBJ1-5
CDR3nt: TGTGCCACCAGCTCTCACCCGGGGACCCAGCATTTT
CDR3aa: CATSSHPGTQHF

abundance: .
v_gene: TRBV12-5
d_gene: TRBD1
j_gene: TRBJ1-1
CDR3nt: TGTGCCTGGGCAGGGGGGACTGAAGCTTTCTTT
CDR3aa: CAWAGGTEAFF

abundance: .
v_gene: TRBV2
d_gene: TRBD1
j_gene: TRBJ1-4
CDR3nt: TGTGCCAGCAATGACCGGGACAGTCAAGAAAAACTGTTTTTT
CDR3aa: CASNDRDSQEKLFF

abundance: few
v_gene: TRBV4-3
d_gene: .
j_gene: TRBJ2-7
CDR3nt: TGCGCCAGCAGCCAATGGGCAGGGTACGAGCAGTACTTC
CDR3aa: CASSQWAGYEQYF

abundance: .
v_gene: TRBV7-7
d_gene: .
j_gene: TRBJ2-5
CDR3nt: TGTGCTAGCAGCTCGACGGGTGGGGAGACCCAGTACTTC
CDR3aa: CASSSTGGETQYF

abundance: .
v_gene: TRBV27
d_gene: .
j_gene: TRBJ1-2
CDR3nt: TGTGCCAGCAGTTCTCTATCGGACAGCTATGGCTACACCTTC
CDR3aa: CASSSLSDSYGYTF

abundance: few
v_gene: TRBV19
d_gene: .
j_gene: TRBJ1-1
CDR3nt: TGTGCCAGTAGTACTGACCCCTTTCCGGGCACTGAAGCTTTCTTT
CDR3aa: CASSTDPFPGTEAFF

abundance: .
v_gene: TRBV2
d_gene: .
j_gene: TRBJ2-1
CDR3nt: TGTGCCAGCAGTGGGCCCAGTTGGGCGTCTTACAATGAGCAGTTCTTC
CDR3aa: CASSGPSWASYNEQFF

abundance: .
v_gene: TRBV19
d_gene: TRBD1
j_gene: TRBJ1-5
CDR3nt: TGTGCCAGTAGTAGGGGGACAGCCGAAAGGTGGCCCCAGCATTTT
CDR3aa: CASSRGTAERWPQHF

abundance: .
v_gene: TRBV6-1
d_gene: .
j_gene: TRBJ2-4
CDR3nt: TGTGCCAGCAGTGAAAGGGGGGACAGTTTAGGAAACATTCAGTACTTC
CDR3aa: CASSERGDSLGNIQYF

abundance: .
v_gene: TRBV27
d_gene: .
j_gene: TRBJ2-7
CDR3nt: TGTGCCAGCAGTTTAACCGGGGTGGGGATCTCCTACGAGCAGTACTTC
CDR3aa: CASSLTGVGISYEQYF

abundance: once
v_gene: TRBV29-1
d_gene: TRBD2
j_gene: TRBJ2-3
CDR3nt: TGCAGCGTGGCGGGACTAGCGGGGGCCTACGCTGGAACAGATACGCAGTATTTT
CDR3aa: CSVAGLAGAYAGTDTQYF

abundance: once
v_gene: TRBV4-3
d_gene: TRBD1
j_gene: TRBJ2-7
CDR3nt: TGCGCCAGCAGCCAAGGCCTTGGGACAGCCTACGAGCAGTACTTC
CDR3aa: CASSQGLGTAYEQYF

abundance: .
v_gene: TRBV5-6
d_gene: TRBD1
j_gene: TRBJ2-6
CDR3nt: TGTGCCAGCAGCTTGAGGGACAGGGGAGTATACGGGGCCAACGTCCTGACTTTC
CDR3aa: CASSLRDRGVYGANVLTF